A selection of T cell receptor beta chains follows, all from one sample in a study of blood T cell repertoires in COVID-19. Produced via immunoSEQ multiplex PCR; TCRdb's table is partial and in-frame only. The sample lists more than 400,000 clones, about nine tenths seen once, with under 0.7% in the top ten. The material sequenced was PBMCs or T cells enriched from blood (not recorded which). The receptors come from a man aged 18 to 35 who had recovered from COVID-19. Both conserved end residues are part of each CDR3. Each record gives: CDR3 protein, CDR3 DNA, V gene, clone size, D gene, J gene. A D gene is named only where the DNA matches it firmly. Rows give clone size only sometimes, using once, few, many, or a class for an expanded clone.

CDR3: CASSQPGRELLRNSPLHF; DNA: TGTGCCAGCTCACAGCCGGGTCGCGAACTTTTACGTAATTCACCCCTCCACTTT; V: TRBV18; size: NA; D: NA; J: TRBJ1-6
CDR3: CASRPSGANTGELFF; DNA: TGTGCCAGCAGGCCTAGCGGGGCGAACACCGGGGAGCTGTTTTTT; V: TRBV3-1/TRBV3-2; size: NA; D: TRBD2; J: TRBJ2-2
CDR3: CASSQVYTVDGYTF; DNA: TGTGCCAGCAGCCAGGTTTACACTGTCGATGGCTACACCTTC; V: TRBV7-9; size: few; D: NA; J: TRBJ1-2
CDR3: CAISELAGRGGEQFF; DNA: TGTGCCATCAGTGAGCTAGCGGGACGGGGTGGTGAGCAGTTCTTC; V: TRBV10-3; size: NA; D: TRBD2; J: TRBJ2-1
CDR3: CASSQDTTALNIYGYTF; DNA: TGTGCCAGCAGCCAAGACACAACAGCCCTAAATATCTATGGCTACACCTTC; V: TRBV3-1/TRBV3-2; size: NA; D: NA; J: TRBJ1-2
CDR3: CASSWLEGIALHF; DNA: TGTGCCAGCAGCTGGTTGGAGGGGATAGCCCTCCACTTT; V: TRBV11-2; size: NA; D: NA; J: TRBJ1-6
CDR3: CASSGTRSYEQYF; DNA: TGTGCCAGCAGTGGGACTAGATCCTACGAGCAGTACTTC; V: TRBV12-3/TRBV12-4; size: NA; D: TRBD2; J: TRBJ2-7
CDR3: CATSDPTTGAYGYTF; DNA: TGTGCCACCAGTGATCCGACCACAGGAGCCTATGGCTACACCTTC; V: TRBV24-1; size: once; D: NA; J: TRBJ1-2
CDR3: CASSMTSGNPYEQYF; DNA: TGTGCCAGTAGTATGACTAGCGGAAATCCCTACGAGCAGTACTTC; V: TRBV19; size: NA; D: TRBD2; J: TRBJ2-7
CDR3: CASRRTDLNTEAFF; DNA: TGTGCCAGCAGGAGGACAGACTTGAACACTGAAGCTTTCTTT; V: TRBV6-5; size: NA; D: NA; J: TRBJ1-1
CDR3: CASSPLQGKRTDTQYF; DNA: TGTGCCAGCAGCCCGTTACAGGGGAAGCGGACAGATACGCAGTATTTT; V: TRBV3-1/TRBV3-2; size: NA; D: TRBD1; J: TRBJ2-3
CDR3: CASSEGDRGVTEAFF; DNA: TGTGCCAGCAGTGAAGGGGACAGGGGGGTCACTGAAGCTTTCTTT; V: TRBV2; size: NA; D: TRBD1; J: TRBJ1-1
CDR3: CASSPQTNEKLFF; DNA: TGTGCCAGCTCACCCCAGACTAATGAAAAACTGTTTTTT; V: TRBV18; size: NA; D: NA; J: TRBJ1-4